The 17 T cell receptor beta chains below come from one sample, sequenced in a study of identical twins. TCRdb called the 5' RACE reads again in MiXCR, with one record for every CDR3 protein. This sample has a few hundred thousand distinct CDR3 sequences, with about 8% found just once. These data were also filed under a second study, of yellow fever vaccine responses in identical twins.

The specimen sequenced was CD8+ T cells sorted from blood. These receptor sequences come from a woman aged 18-29 years in good health.

In this sample, this clonotype turned up a few times. The J gene is TRBJ2-5, the V gene TRBV20-1, with TRBD2 matching 12 bases. Germline CDR1 is DFQATT and CDR2 is SNEGSKA (reference sequence). The CDR3 sequence is 15 residues long. J was trimmed by 5 bases and V by 5 bases; bases with no gene match: 9. The CDR3 spells CSAWTSGMGMETQYF. The CDR3, as DNA: TGCAGTGCTTGGACTAGCGGGATGGGTATGGAGACCCAGTACTTC.

This clonotype was seen many times. The chain links TRBV6-4 to TRBJ2-3; tentative D call: TRBD1 (6 bases). Trimming took 2 bases from V and 1 from J, leaving 10 bases between them. Germline lookup yields CDR1 MRHNA and CDR2 SNTAGT. The CDR3 covers 15 residues. As DNA, the CDR3 is TGTGCCAGCAGTGACCCCAGACAGGGCACAGATACGCAGTATTTT. Amino acids: CASSDPRQGTDTQYF.

This clonotype was seen more than once but under ten times. The V gene is TRBV6-2 or TRBV6-3, the J gene TRBJ2-3; D ambiguous. Trimming removed 0 bases from V and 2 bases from J, with 15 bases in between. CDR1 MNHEY and CDR2 SVGEGT come from the germline V gene. This CDR3 comprises 17 residues. The chain's CDR3 is CASSYSSMTAPTDTQYF. For the CDR3, the DNA is TGTGCCAGCAGTTACTCGAGTATGACTGCCCCCACAGATACGCAGTATTTT.

The rearrangement joins TRBV3-1 to TRBJ2-3, with D possibly being TRBD1 (5 bases). Germline CDR1 and CDR2: LGHDT and YNNKEL (reference sequence). Trimming removed 1 base from V and 3 bases from J, with 14 bases in between. The CDR3 runs to 16 residues. The CDR3 sequence is CASSQVKAGLTDTQYF. Here the CDR3 DNA reads TGTGCCAGCAGCCAAGTTAAGGCAGGGTTAACAGATACGCAGTATTTT.

V gene TRBV28 combines with J gene TRBJ2-5; 12 bases fit TRBD2. J gave up 4 bases and V 6 bases, and 9 bases lay outside the gene matches. The germline V gene has CDR1 MDHEN and CDR2 SYDVKM. This CDR3 comprises 16 residues. CDR3 sequence reads: CASSKGLAGFGETQYF. In DNA form, the CDR3 reads TGTGCCAGCAGCAAGGGACTAGCGGGTTTCGGAGAGACCCAGTACTTC.

This clonotype was detected only a few times. J is TRBJ2-7 and V is TRBV10-3; maybe TRBD2 (5 bases). CDR1 is ENHRY and CDR2 is SYGVKD in the germline V gene. The CDR3 covers 11 residues. Between the trimmed V and J ends, which lost 3 bases and 6 bases, there was a span of 6 bases. The CDR3 reads CAISEGSEQYF. The CDR3 bases are TGTGCCATCAGTGAAGGGAGCGAGCAGTACTTC.

V gene TRBV5-6 combines with J gene TRBJ1-3; no firm D call. This CDR3 contains 14 residues. With 4 bases removed from V and 0 bases from J, the gap between germline ends came to 8 bases. The germline CDR1 and CDR2 sequences are SGHDT and YYEEEE. CDR3 region: CASSPGLSGNTIYF. Written as DNA, the CDR3 is TGTGCCAGCAGCCCCGGGCTCTCTGGAAACACCATATATTTT.

The chain employs TRBV21-1 and TRBJ2-1; the tabulated D call, TRBD2, remains unverified against the DNA. TRBV21-1 is labeled a pseudogene. The CDR3 runs 16 residues. The CDR3 DNA follows: TGTGCCAGTTGTGCGGGGGGGAAACCCGCCTACAATGAGCAGTTCTTC. It specifies CASCAGGKPAYNEQFF.

The V gene is TRBV6-5, the J gene TRBJ1-2, with 9 bases aligning to TRBD1. V lost 2 bases and J lost 3; bases outside the gene matches: 4. This CDR3 comprises 15 residues. Germline CDR1 and CDR2: MNHEY and SVGAGI. The DNA of the CDR3 is TGTGCCAGCAGTTACCTGACAGGGGGGGACTATGGCTACACCTTC. It yields the protein CASSYLTGGDYGYTF.

V gene TRBV24-1 combines with J gene TRBJ2-3, with D perhaps matching TRBD2 (5 bases). Germline V CDR1 and CDR2: KGHDR, SFDVKD. V dropped 1 base and J dropped 0 bases, with 10 bases sitting between them. The CDR3 spans 16 residues. The CDR3 coding sequence is TGTGCCACCAGTGATTTTAGGACTGACAGCACAGATACGCAGTATTTT. Protein product: CATSDFRTDSTDTQYF.

This clonotype occurred many times. This chain links TRBV29-1 with TRBJ2-1, with 9 nucleotides matching TRBD1. Germline CDR1 and CDR2: SQVTM and ANQGSEA. The CDR3 extends over 14 amino acids. Trimming at V came to 2 bases and at J to 7 bases, leaving 6 bases not matched to a gene. The CDR3 coding sequence is TGCAGCGTTGAACTAGGGACAGGGTATAATGAGCAGTTCTTC. Protein product: CSVELGTGYNEQFF.

This clonotype was observed at least ten times. This chain joins TRBV6-2 or TRBV6-3 and TRBJ2-1; 14 bases map to TRBD2. The ends lost 1 base at V and 2 bases at J; junction bases unmatched: 10. CDR3 length equals 20 residues. Germline V gene lookup returns CDR1 MNHEY and CDR2 SVGEGT. CDR3 sequence reads: CASSYFGTSGRGGPYNEQFF. DNA for the CDR3: TGTGCCAGCAGTTACTTTGGGACTAGCGGGAGAGGGGGACCCTACAATGAGCAGTTCTTC.

This clonotype was observed at least ten times. This chain connects TRBV20-1 to TRBJ1-3, with 7 bases fitting TRBD1. With 5 bases clipped from V and 2 bases from J, the junction kept 3 bases outside the gene matches. The germline gives CDR1 DFQATT, CDR2 SNEGSKA (reference sequence). This CDR3 comprises 13 residues. CDR3 coding DNA: TGCAGTGCTCGAGGGACAGCTGGAAACACCATATATTTT. Its translation is CSARGTAGNTIYF.

This clonotype was seen more than once but under ten times. As DNA, the CDR3 is TGTGCCGCAGTAGAGCGGGGTGGGGAGCAGTACTTC. Translating gives CAAVERGGEQYF. The chain combines TRBV2 with TRBJ2-7, with TRBD2 identical over 7 bases. Germline V gene sequence: CDR1 SNHLY, CDR2 FYNNEI. The J segment lost 7 bases and the V segment lost 11 bases, leaving 11 bases of the junction unmatched. The CDR3 loop spans 12 amino acids.

The V and J genes are TRBV7-9 and TRBJ2-7, with D perhaps matching TRBD1 or TRBD2 (5 bases each). V lost 2 bases and J lost 6, with 11 bases in between. The germline gives CDR1 SEHNR, CDR2 FQNEAQ (reference sequence). This CDR3 is 13 amino acids long. DNA for the CDR3: TGTGCCAGCAGCTTACCCTGGGACGGCGAGCAGTACTTC. Protein product: CASSLPWDGEQYF. Complete variable domain (other parts from reference TRBV7-9 and TRBJ2-7): DTGVSQNPRHKITKRGQNVTFRCDPISEHNRLYWYRQTLGQGPEFLTYFQNEAQLEKSRLLSDRFSAERPKGSFSTLEIQRTEQGDSAMYLCASSLPWDGEQYFGPGTRLTVT.

Regarding this clonotype: A much larger clone lies one base from this, so it may be a read error. The rearrangement links TRBV29-1 to TRBJ2-6; the D gene is possibly TRBD1 (6 bases). The V gene's germline CDR1 is SQVTM and CDR2 ANQGSEA. This CDR3 comprises 17 residues. CDR3 in DNA: TGCAACGTTACCGACAGGACACCAATCTCTGGGGCCAACGTCCTGACTTTC. Its protein product is CNVTDRTPISGANVLTF. Full variable domain (remainder filled in from reference TRBV29-1 and TRBJ2-6): SAVISQKPSRDICQRGTSLTIQCQVDSQVTMMFWYRQQPGQSLTLIATANQGSEATYESGFVIDKFPISRPNLTFSTLTVSNMSPEDSSIYLCNVTDRTPISGANVLTFGAGSRLTVL.

This clonotype was detected ten times or more. The rearrangement links TRBV7-9 to TRBJ2-7; 8 bases align to TRBD1. V gave up 1 base and J gave up 9 bases; unmatched junction bases: 11. There are 15 residues in the CDR3. Germline lookup yields CDR1 SEHNR and CDR2 FQNEAQ (reference sequence). DNA of the CDR3: TGTGCCAGCAGCTTAGATTCAGTCAGGGGGCTTGGGCAGTACTTC. Translation: CASSLDSVRGLGQYF.